This T cell receptor (beta chain) was documented in a study of blood T cells in healthy people across ages. Whole-study context: For every two T cells, template switching captured about one barcoded beta molecule.

Germline V gene data show CDR1 as SGHTA and CDR2 as FQGNSA. The CDR3 consists of 15 residues. Study-wide points: Diversity was higher, and naive CD4+ cells more numerous, in long-lived donors than in aged donors.

Sample-barcoded 5' priming and a J-beta primer mix drove a second PCR of roughly 6 to 12 cycles. TCRdb redid the calling of the 5' RACE reads with MiXCR, one entry per CDR3 protein. The table shows under 1,000,000 distinct CDR3 sequences, with about half occurring only once. A word on this clonotype: As yet, its antigen is unknown.

Russia was home to the donors, healthy Caucasian individuals aged 6 to 90. Sequenced: blood. The J gene is TRBJ2-4, the V gene TRBV7-2; 8 bases match TRBD2. The J call may not be correct, given that the DNA end is closer to TRBJ2-7. The clonotype originates from a man at least 80 years old in good health. The CDR3 loop is CASSLDPGGAYEQYF. DNA for the CDR3: TGTGCCAGCAGCTTAGATCCGGGAGGGGCCTACGAGCAGTACTTC.